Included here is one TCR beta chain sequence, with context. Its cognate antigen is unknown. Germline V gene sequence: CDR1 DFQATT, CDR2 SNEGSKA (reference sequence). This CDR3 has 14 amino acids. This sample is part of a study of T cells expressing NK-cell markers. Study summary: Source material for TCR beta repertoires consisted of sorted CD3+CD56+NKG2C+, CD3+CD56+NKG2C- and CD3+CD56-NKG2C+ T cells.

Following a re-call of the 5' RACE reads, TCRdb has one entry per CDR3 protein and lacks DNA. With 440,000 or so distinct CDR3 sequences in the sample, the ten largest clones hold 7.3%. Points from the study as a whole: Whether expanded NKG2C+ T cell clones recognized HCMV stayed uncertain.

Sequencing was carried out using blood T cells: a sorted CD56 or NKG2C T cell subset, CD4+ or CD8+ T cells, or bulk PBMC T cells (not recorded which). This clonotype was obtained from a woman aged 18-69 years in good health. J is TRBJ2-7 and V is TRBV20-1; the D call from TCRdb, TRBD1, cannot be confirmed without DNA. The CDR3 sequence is CSARTGEGSYEQYF.